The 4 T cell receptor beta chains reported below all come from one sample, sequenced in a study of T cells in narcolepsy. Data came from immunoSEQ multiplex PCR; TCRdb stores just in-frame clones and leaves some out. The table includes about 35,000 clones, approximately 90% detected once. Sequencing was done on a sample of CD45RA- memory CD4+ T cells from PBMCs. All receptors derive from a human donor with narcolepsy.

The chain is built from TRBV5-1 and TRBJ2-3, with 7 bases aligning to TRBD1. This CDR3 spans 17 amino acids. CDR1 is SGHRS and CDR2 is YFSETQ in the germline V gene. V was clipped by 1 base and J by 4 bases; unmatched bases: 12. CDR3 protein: CASSLLRGRIPPDTQYF. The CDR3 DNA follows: TGCGCCAGCAGCTTGTTGAGGGGGCGTATTCCCCCAGATACGCAGTATTTT.

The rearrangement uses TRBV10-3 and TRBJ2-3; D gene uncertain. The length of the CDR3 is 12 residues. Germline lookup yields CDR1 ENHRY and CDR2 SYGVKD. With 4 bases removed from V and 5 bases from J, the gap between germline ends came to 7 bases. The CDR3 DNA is TGTGCCATCAGTGGGCCCCTAGATACGCAGTATTTT. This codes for CAISGPLDTQYF.

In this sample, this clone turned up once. The CDR3 sequence is CASSSGGFGDTQYF. The CDR3 DNA reads TGCGCCAGCAGCTCCGGGGGTTTTGGAGATACGCAGTATTTT. The rearrangement uses TRBV5-1 and TRBJ2-3; the D gene is possibly TRBD2 (6 bases). Trimming removed 3 bases from V and 5 bases from J, with 13 bases in between. This CDR3 spans 14 amino acids. Looked up from germline, CDR1 is SGHRS and CDR2 is YFSETQ.

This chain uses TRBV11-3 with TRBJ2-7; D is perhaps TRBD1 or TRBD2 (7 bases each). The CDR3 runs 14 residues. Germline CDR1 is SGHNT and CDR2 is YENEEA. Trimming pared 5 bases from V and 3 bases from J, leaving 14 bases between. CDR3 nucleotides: TGTGCCAGCAGCCAGGGGGGGTCCTACTACGAGCAGTACTTC. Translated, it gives CASSQGGSYYEQYF.